One sample yielded the 10 T cell receptor beta chains listed below, sequenced in a study of memory CD4+ T cells and cytomegalovirus serostatus. Only in-frame clones appear in the TCRdb table, and some are missing; sequencing was by immunoSEQ multiplex PCR. The sample yields more than 55,000 clones, approximately 78% seen once. The sort gate was single viable CD3+CD4+CD8-CD45RO+ cells for memory CD4+ T cells. Input material: memory CD4+ T cells from blood. All receptors derive from an adult in good health and CMV-seronegative.

The chain joins TRBV5-1 to TRBJ2-2; D is perhaps TRBD2 (6 bases). This CDR3 has 14 residues. Germline CDR1 reads SGHRS; CDR2 reads YFSETQ. V gave up 5 bases and J gave up 4 bases, with 12 bases separating them. This CDR3 is CASREGPLTGELFF. The CDR3 nucleotides are TGCGCCAGCAGGGAGGGACCCCTCACCGGGGAGCTGTTTTTT.

CDR3 residues: CASSLDQRNTGELFF. The CDR3, as DNA: TGTGCCAGCAGCCTGGACCAAAGGAACACCGGGGAGCTGTTTTTT. The chain is built from TRBV5-4 and TRBJ2-2; D remains unclear. Trimming cost V 4 bases and J 1 base, with 11 bases left between them. CDR3 length equals 15 residues. Germline CDR1 SGHNT, CDR2 YYREEE (reference sequence).

In regard to this clone: Lacking the conserved final phenylalanine or tryptophan, this CDR3 likely reflects a read error. The limits of the CDR3 on the DNA are not certain, so only TCRdb's listed CDR3 is given. This chain joins TRBV6-7 and TRBJ2-7; TRBD1, the table's D call, was not compared with the DNA. TRBV6-7 is an open reading frame, and its role is uncertain. Inclusive of both ends, the CDR3 amounts to 11 amino acids. The CDR3 loop reads CAINSGQGFRT.

The chain carries TRBV2 and TRBJ2-3, with 13 positions matching TRBD2. Germline assignment: CDR1 SNHLY and CDR2 FYNNEI. CDR3 length: 19 amino acids. The junction had 10 bases not matched to a gene; V was cut back by 4 bases and J by 0 bases. CDR3 region: CASSASGLAGARSTDTQYF. The CDR3 nucleotides read TGTGCCAGCAGTGCCAGCGGACTAGCGGGGGCTAGAAGCACAGATACGCAGTATTTT.

CDR3 region: CASARSVYNEQFF. Here the CDR3 DNA reads TGTGCCAGCGCCCGGTCAGTCTACAATGAGCAGTTCTTC. V is TRBV6-4 and J is TRBJ2-1, with D unclear. Germline CDR1 MRHNA, CDR2 SNTAGT. Trimming removed 8 bases at V and 3 bases at J, with 11 bases between. CDR3 length: 13 amino acids.

V and J are TRBV7-9 and TRBJ1-2, with D possibly TRBD1 on 5 matching bases. Trimming took 1 base from V and 0 from J, leaving 12 bases between them. The CDR3 covers 16 residues. Per germline, CDR1 SEHNR and CDR2 FQNEAQ (reference sequence). As DNA, the CDR3 is TGTGCCAGCAGCTTAGGCGAGGACACCGCTAACTATGGCTACACCTTC. Its translation: CASSLGEDTANYGYTF.

The chain couples TRBV12-5 to TRBJ1-1; D gene unclear. The CDR3 extends over 13 amino acids. V shed 3 bases and J shed 3 bases, with 8 bases lying between them. The germline gives CDR1 LGHNT, CDR2 FRNRAP. This CDR3 reads CASGLGWDTEAFF. For the CDR3, the DNA is TGTGCTAGTGGTTTAGGGTGGGACACTGAAGCTTTCTTT.

In this sample, this clone turned up a few times. The gene calls are TRBV5-1 and TRBJ2-7; no clear D gene. V dropped 0 bases and J dropped 1 base, with 8 bases sitting between them. The CDR3 runs to 14 residues. Germline V lookup: CDR1 SGHRS, CDR2 YFSETQ. The CDR3 sequence is CASSLDPISYEQYF. As DNA, the CDR3 is TGCGCCAGCAGCTTGGATCCGATATCCTACGAGCAGTACTTC.

The CDR3 DNA follows: TGTGCCAGCAGATCAATAACTCGCGGGGGGGAAGAGACCCAGTACTTC. Translating it yields CASRSITRGGEETQYF. The rearrangement links TRBV28 to TRBJ2-5, with 9 bases that match TRBD2. The junction had 11 bases not matched to a gene; V was cut back by 6 bases and J by 3 bases. Looked up from germline, CDR1 is MDHEN and CDR2 is SYDVKM. CDR3 length: 16 amino acids. The whole variable domain, filled in from reference TRBV28 and TRBJ2-5, reads DVKVTQSSRYLVKRTGEKVFLECVQDMDHENMFWYRQDPGLGLRLIYFSYDVKMKEKGDIPEGYSVSREKKERFSLILESASTNQTSMYLCASRSITRGGEETQYFGPGTRLLVL.

The chain employs TRBV7-2 and TRBJ1-2; D call uncertain. CDR1 is SGHTA and CDR2 is FQGNSA in the germline V gene. Between the trimmed V and J ends, which lost 3 bases and 4 bases, there was a span of 9 bases. This CDR3 is built from 13 residues. The CDR3 nucleotides are TGTGCCAGCAGCTTCGGGGTTAGCTATGGCTACACCTTC. Protein sequence: CASSFGVSYGYTF.